This T cell receptor (beta chain) comes out of a study of blood T cell repertoires in COVID-19. Authors' data handling: Counts of nucleated cells, estimated from reference gene primer amplification, were obtained. Sequencing used immunoSEQ multiplex PCR; TCRdb keeps in-frame clones, though not all of them. V and J calls and clone size are those listed in that table; D and trimming were worked out from the DNA. The sample contains about 150,000 clones, around 84% of which appear only once. CDR1 is LNHDA and CDR2 is SQIVND in the germline V gene (reference sequence). J was trimmed by 7 bases and V by 5 bases; bases with no gene match: 3. The CDR3 spans 12 residues.

The source is an elderly man with acute or convalescent COVID-19. The material sequenced was peripheral blood. The J gene is TRBJ2-5, the V gene TRBV19; 8 bases line up with TRBD1. CDR3 DNA sequence: TGTGCCAGTAGTGGACAGGGTCCGACCCAGTACTTC. Its protein product is CASSGQGPTQYF.